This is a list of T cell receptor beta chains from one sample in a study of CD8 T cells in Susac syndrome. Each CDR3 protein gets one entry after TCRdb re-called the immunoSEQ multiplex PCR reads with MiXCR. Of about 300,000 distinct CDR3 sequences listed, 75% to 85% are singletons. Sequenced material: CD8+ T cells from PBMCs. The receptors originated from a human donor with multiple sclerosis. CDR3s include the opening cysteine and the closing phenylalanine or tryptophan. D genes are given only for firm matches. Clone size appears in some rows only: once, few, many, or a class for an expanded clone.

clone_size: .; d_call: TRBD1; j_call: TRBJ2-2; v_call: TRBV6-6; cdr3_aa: CALGQGANTGELFF; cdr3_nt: TGTGCCTTGGGACAGGGGGCGAACACCGGGGAGCTGTTTTTT
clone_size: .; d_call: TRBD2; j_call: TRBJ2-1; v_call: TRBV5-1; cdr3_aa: CATTAAGGYNEQFF; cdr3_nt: TGCGCCACCACCGCCGCGGGAGGGTATAATGAGCAGTTCTTC
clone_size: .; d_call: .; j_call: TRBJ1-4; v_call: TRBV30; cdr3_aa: CAWSVQLGPNEKLFF; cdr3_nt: TGTGCCTGGAGTGTACAGCTGGGGCCGAATGAAAAACTGTTTTTT
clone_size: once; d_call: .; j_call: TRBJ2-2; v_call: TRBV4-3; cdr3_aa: CASSQRPENTGELFF; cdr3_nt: TGCGCCAGCAGCCAACGTCCGGAGAACACCGGGGAGCTGTTTTTT
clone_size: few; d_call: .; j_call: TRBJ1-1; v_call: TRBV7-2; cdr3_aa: CASSSLAGRGLNTEAFF; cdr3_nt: TGTGCCAGCAGCTCACTAGCGGGGCGCGGTCTGAACACTGAAGCTTTCTTT
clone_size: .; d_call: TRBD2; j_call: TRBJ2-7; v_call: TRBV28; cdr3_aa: CASTLPLQREDEQYF; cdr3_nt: TGTGCCAGCACCCTTCCCCTCCAGCGGGAGGACGAGCAGTACTTC
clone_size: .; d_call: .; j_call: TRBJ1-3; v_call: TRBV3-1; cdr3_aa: CASSQSSGNTIYF; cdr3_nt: TGTGCCAGCAGCCAGAGCTCTGGAAACACCATATATTTT
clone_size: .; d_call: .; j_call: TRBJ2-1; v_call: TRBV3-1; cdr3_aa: CASSQAAAGLYNEQFF; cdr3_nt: TGTGCCAGCAGCCAAGCCGCGGCGGGGCTCTACAATGAGCAGTTCTTC
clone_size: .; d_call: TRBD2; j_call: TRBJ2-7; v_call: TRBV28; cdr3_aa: CASSSVAGVHEQYF; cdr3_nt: TGTGCCAGCAGTTCCGTAGCGGGAGTTCACGAGCAGTACTTC
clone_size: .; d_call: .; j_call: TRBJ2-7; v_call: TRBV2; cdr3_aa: CASSEYSYEQYF; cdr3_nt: TGTGCCAGCAGTGAGTACTCCTACGAGCAGTACTTC
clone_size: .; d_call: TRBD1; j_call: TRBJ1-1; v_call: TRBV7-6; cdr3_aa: CASSSGTGAKYTEAFF; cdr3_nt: TGTGCCAGCAGCTCCGGGACAGGGGCAAAATACACTGAAGCTTTCTTT
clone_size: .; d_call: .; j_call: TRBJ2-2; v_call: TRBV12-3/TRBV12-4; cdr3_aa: CASSTGDYRYTGELFF; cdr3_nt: TGTGCCAGCAGTACCGGCGACTACAGATACACCGGGGAGCTGTTTTTT
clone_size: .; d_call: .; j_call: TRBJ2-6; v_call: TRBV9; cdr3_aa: CASSPGTGANVLTF; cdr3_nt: TGTGCCAGCAGCCCAGGGACTGGGGCCAACGTCCTGACTTTC
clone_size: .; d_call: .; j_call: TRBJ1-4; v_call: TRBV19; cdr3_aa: CASSIRGRNNEKLFF; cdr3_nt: TGTGCCAGTAGTATAAGGGGCAGGAATAATGAAAAACTGTTTTTT
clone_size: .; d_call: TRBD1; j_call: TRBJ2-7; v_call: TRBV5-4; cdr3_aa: CASSFVGQGRNEQYF; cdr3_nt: TGTGCCAGCAGCTTTGTGGGACAGGGGAGGAACGAGCAGTACTTC
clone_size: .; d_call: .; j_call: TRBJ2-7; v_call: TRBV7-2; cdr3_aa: CASSLAGVYYEQYF; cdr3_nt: TGTGCCAGCAGCTTAGCGGGGGTATACTACGAGCAGTACTTC
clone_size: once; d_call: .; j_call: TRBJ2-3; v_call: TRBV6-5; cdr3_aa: CASREIISGNTQYF; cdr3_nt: TGTGCCAGCAGGGAAATCATAAGTGGGAACACGCAGTATTTT
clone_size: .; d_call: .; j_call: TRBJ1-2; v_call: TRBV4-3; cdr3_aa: CASSEGGSGSYTF; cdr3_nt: TGCGCCAGCAGCGAGGGGGGGTCTGGGAGCTACACCTTC
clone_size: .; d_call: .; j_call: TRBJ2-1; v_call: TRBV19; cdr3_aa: CASRKRDPTWGEQFF; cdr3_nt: TGTGCCAGTCGAAAACGGGACCCTACTTGGGGTGAGCAGTTCTTC
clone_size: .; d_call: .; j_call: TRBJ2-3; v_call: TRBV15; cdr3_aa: CATSRAEASTDTQYF; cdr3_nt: TGTGCCACCAGCAGAGCGGAGGCTAGCACAGATACGCAGTATTTT
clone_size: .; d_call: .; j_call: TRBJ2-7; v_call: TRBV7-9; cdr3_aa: CASSLEWDIQYF; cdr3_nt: TGTGCCAGCAGCTTAGAATGGGACATCCAGTACTTC
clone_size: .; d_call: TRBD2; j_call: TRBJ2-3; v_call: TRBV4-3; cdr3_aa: CASSQDLQAGRTDTQYF; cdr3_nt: TGCGCCAGCAGCCAAGATCTCCAAGCGGGACGCACAGATACGCAGTATTTT
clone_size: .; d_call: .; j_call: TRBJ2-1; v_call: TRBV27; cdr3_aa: CASSLGNREDNEQFF; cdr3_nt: TGTGCCAGCAGTTTGGGGAACAGGGAGGACAATGAGCAGTTCTTC
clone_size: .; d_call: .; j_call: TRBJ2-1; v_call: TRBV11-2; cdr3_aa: CASNLGTMTDNEQFF; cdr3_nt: TGTGCCAGCAACTTGGGGACAATGACAGACAATGAGCAGTTCTTC
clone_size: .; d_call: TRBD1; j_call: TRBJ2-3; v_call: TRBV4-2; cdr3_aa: CASSPRQGSTDTQYF; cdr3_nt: TGTGCCAGCAGCCCCAGACAGGGAAGCACAGATACGCAGTATTTT
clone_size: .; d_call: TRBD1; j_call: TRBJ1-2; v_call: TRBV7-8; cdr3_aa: CASSTRQGDYGYTF; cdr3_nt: TGTGCCAGCAGCACTCGCCAGGGGGACTATGGCTACACCTTC
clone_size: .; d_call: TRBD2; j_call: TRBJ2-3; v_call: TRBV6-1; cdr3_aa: CASILSGLAGATDTQYF; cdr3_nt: TGTGCCAGCATCCTATCCGGACTAGCGGGAGCTACAGATACGCAGTATTTT
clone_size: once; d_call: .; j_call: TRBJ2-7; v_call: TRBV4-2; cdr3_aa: CASSLSHLVHEQYF; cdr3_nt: TGTGCCAGCAGCTTGTCACATTTGGTTCACGAGCAGTACTTC
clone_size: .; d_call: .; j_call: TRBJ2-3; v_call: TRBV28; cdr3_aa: CASSLGPATDTQYF; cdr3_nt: TGTGCCAGCAGTTTAGGGCCCGCCACAGATACGCAGTATTTT
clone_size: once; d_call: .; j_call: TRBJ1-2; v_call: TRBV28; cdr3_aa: CASSLRDGFKLHYGYTF; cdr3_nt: TGTGCCAGCAGTTTAAGGGACGGATTTAAGCTACACTATGGCTACACCTTC
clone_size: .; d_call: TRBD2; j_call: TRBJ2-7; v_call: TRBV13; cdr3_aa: CASSSPSGSNEQYF; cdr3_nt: TGTGCCAGCAGCTCCCCTAGCGGGAGCAACGAGCAGTACTTC
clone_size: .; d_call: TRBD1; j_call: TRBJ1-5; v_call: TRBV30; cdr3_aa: CAWSVAGGPMEPQHF; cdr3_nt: TGTGCCTGGAGTGTGGCAGGGGGACCAATGGAGCCCCAGCATTTT
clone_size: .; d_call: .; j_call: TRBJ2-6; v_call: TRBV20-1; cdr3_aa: CSARDGANVLTF; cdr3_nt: TGCAGTGCTAGAGACGGGGCCAACGTCCTGACTTTC
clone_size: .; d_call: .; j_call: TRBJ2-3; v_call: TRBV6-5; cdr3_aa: CAAARSFTDTQYF; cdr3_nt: TGTGCCGCCGCTAGAAGCTTCACAGATACGCAGTATTTT
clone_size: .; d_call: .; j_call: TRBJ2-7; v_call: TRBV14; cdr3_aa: CASSPGSHYEQYF; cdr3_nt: TGTGCCAGCAGCCCCGGGAGCCACTACGAGCAGTACTTC
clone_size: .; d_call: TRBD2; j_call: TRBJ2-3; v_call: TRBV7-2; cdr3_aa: CASSLLAGGGTDTQYF; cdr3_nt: TGTGCCAGCAGCTTATTAGCGGGAGGAGGCACAGATACGCAGTATTTT
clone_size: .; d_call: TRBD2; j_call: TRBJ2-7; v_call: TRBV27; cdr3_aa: CASSGYSGSNEQYF; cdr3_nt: TGTGCCAGCAGTGGCTATAGCGGGAGTAACGAGCAGTACTTC
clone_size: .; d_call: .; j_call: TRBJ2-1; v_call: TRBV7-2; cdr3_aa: CASSPRGGCYNEQFF; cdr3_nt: TGTGCCAGCAGCCCTCGGGGAGGCTGCTACAATGAGCAGTTCTTC
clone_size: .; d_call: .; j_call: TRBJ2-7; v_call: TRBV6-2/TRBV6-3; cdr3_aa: CASSYFQGYEQYF; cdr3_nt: TGTGCCAGCAGTTACTTCCAGGGCTACGAGCAGTACTTC
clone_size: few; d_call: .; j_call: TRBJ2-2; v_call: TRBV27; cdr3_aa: CASTDRDNLNTGELFF; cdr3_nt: TGTGCCAGCACCGACCGGGACAACCTGAACACCGGGGAGCTGTTTTTT
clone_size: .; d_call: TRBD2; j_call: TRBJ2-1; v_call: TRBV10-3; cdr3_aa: CAISGTSGRGIEQFF; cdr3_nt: TGTGCCATCAGCGGGACTAGCGGGCGTGGTATTGAGCAGTTCTTC
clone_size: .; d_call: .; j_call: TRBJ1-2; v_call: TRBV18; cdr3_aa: CASSPPVLGGYTF; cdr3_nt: TGTGCCAGCTCACCACCGGTCTTGGGTGGCTACACCTTC
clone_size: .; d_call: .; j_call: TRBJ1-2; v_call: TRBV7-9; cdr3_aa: CASSLAPSANYGYTF; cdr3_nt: TGTGCCAGCAGCTTAGCGCCCTCAGCTAACTATGGCTACACCTTC
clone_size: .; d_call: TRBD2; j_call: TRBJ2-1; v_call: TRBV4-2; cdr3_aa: CASSQELAGATWWEQFF; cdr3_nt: TGTGCCAGCAGCCAAGAACTAGCGGGAGCCACTTGGTGGGAGCAGTTCTTC
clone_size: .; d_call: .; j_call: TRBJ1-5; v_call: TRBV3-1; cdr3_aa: CASSQAGLWGTTQPQHF; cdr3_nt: TGTGCCAGCAGCCAAGCGGGCCTTTGGGGCACGACGCAGCCCCAGCATTTT
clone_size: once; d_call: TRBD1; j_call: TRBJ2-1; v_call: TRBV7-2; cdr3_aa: CASSLMDRRNNEQFF; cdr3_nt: TGTGCCAGCAGCTTAATGGACAGGAGAAACAATGAGCAGTTCTTC
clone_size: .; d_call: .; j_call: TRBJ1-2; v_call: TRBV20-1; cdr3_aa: CSARDLTENYGYTF; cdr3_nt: TGCAGTGCTAGAGATCTAACAGAGAACTATGGCTACACCTTC
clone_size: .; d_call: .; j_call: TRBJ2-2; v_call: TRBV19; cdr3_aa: CASSIGSGGELFF; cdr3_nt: TGTGCCAGTAGTATAGGTTCCGGGGGGGAGCTGTTTTTT
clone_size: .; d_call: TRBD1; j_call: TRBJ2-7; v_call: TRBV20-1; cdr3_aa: CSGWGQGEYEQYF; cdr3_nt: TGCAGTGGCTGGGGACAGGGGGAATACGAGCAGTACTTC
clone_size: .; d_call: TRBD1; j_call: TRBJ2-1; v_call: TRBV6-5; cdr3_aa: CASSYSGQSSYNEQFF; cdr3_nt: TGTGCCAGCAGTTACTCGGGACAGAGCTCCTACAATGAGCAGTTCTTC
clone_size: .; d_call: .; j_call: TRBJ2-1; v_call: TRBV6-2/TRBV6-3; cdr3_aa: CASSYWTSNNEQFF; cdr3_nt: TGTGCCAGCAGTTATTGGACCTCGAACAATGAGCAGTTCTTC
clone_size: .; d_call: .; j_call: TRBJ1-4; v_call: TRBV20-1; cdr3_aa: CSGGTFNEKLFF; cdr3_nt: TGCAGTGGCGGGACCTTCAATGAAAAACTGTTTTTT
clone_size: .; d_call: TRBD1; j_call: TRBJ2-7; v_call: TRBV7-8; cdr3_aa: CASSFLGTGGIYEQYF; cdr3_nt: TGTGCCAGCAGCTTCTTAGGGACAGGGGGAATTTACGAGCAGTACTTC
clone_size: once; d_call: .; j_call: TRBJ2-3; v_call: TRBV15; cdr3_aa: CATSSPQGGDNRKYF; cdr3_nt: TGTGCCACCAGCAGCCCCCAAGGCGGGGACAATAGGAAGTATTTT
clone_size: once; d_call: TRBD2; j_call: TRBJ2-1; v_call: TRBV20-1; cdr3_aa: CSARDAQREGYNEQFF; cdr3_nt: TGCAGTGCTAGAGATGCCCAGCGGGAGGGCTACAATGAGCAGTTCTTC